These 27 T cell receptor beta chains were sequenced from one sample in a study of OX40 agonist ivuxolimab in advanced cancers. Libraries were prepared by immunoSEQ multiplex PCR; TCRdb keeps only in-frame clonotypes and omits some of them. The table records 40,000 or so clones, about four fifths of them present only once. The sequences come from CD4+ or CD8+ T cells sorted from blood, collected in a trial of the OX40 agonist ivuxolimab. The receptors come from an adult with an advanced solid tumor such as melanoma, head and neck, liver or kidney cancer.

The rearrangement joins TRBV7-9 to TRBJ1-2; perhaps TRBD1 as D (5 bases). The CDR3 runs 12 residues. The V end lost 9 bases, the J end lost 4 bases, and 12 bases lay between the germline ends. Germline values: CDR1 SEHNR, CDR2 FQNEAQ (reference sequence). The CDR3 coding sequence is TGTGCCAGTACTGGGGGAGGCTATGGCTACACCTTC. Translation gives CASTGGGYGYTF.

V gene TRBV6-1 combines with J gene TRBJ1-5; unclear D gene. The V end lost 0 bases, the J end lost 1 base, and 10 bases lay between the germline ends. Germline loops: CDR1 MNHNS, CDR2 SASEGT. The CDR3 length is 16 residues. The CDR3 loop reads CASSEASGVSNQPQHF. CDR3 bases: TGTGCCAGCAGTGAAGCTTCGGGAGTGAGCAATCAGCCCCAGCATTTT.

The CDR3 bases are TGTGCCAGCAGCCCCGGGACAGGGGGCGCGGGAACTGAAGCTTTCTTT. Its translation: CASSPGTGGAGTEAFF. The rearrangement joins TRBV7-8 to TRBJ1-1, with 12 bases fitting TRBD1. The CDR3 spans 16 residues. The J segment lost 5 bases and the V segment lost 5 bases, leaving 9 bases of the junction unmatched. The germline CDR1 and CDR2 sequences are SGHVS and FQNEAQ.

This clone has just a few counts. This rearrangement joins TRBV6-6 to TRBJ2-2; tentatively, D is TRBD2 (5 bases). V gave up 8 bases and J gave up 2 bases, with 15 bases separating them. CDR3 length equals 15 residues. Germline V CDR1 and CDR2: MNHNY, SVGAGI (reference sequence). The CDR3 DNA reads TGTGCCAGCTCCCTACGGACTTTTAACACCGGGGAGCTGTTTTTT. It yields the protein CASSLRTFNTGELFF.

This rearrangement joins TRBV7-2 to TRBJ2-5; D remains unclear. Trimming took off 5 bases at V and 4 bases at J, with 14 bases between the two ends. The germline CDR1 and CDR2 sequences are SGHTA and FQGNSA. The CDR3 runs to 14 residues. The CDR3 nucleotides read TGTGCCAGCAGCCTGGACCCGGTCGGAGAGACCCAGTACTTC. As protein: CASSLDPVGETQYF.

This chain uses TRBV29-1 with TRBJ2-1; D is undetermined. This CDR3 region has 12 residues. The germline gives CDR1 SQVTM, CDR2 ANQGSEA. V lost 4 bases and J 8 bases, leaving 12 bases between the germline ends. The CDR3 spells CSVVWVGYEQFF. DNA of the CDR3: TGCAGCGTTGTGTGGGTTGGATATGAGCAGTTCTTC.

By proportion, this clone is medium-sized. This chain uses TRBV28 with TRBJ2-7; D may match TRBD1 or TRBD2 (5 bases each). The V end was cut by 3 bases, the J end by 4 bases, with 16 bases between. Looked up from germline, CDR1 is MDHEN and CDR2 is SYDVKM. CDR3 length: 15 residues. CDR3 DNA: TGTGCCAGCAGTTTCGGGCGAGGGGTTCTATACGAGCAGTACTTC. Protein product: CASSFGRGVLYEQYF.

The V and J genes are TRBV5-1 and TRBJ2-1; TRBD1 matches at 8 bases. Germline assignment: CDR1 SGHRS and CDR2 YFSETQ. Trimming took 5 bases from V and 0 from J; bases not matched to a gene: 4. This CDR3 is built from 15 residues. The CDR3 protein is CASRRGTGSYNEQFF. The CDR3 DNA is TGCGCCAGCAGACGCGGGACAGGCTCCTACAATGAGCAGTTCTTC.

The J gene is TRBJ2-5, the V gene TRBV5-1; 7 bases line up with TRBD1. With V trimmed by 0 bases and J by 4 bases, 3 bases remained unmatched. Germline CDR1 is SGHRS and CDR2 is YFSETQ. The CDR3 spans 14 residues. CDR3 protein: CASSLGQGVETQYF. The CDR3 region has the DNA TGCGCCAGCAGCTTGGGTCAGGGGGTAGAGACCCAGTACTTC.

The chain links TRBV5-4 to TRBJ2-1; D gene unclear. The CDR3 loop spans 13 amino acids. V was cut by 2 bases and J by 2 bases, with 5 bases left in between. CDR1 is SGHNT, CDR2 YYREEE, per germline (reference sequence). The CDR3 nucleotides are TGTGCCAGCAGCTTCGATGCCTACAATGAGCAGTTCTTC. Its protein is CASSFDAYNEQFF.

J is TRBJ2-3 and V is TRBV4-2; the D is unclear. Trimming stripped 1 base from V and 5 bases from J, with 7 bases between. The CDR3 contains 13 residues. CDR1 and CDR2 from the germline V gene are LGHNA and YNFKEQ. The CDR3 DNA sequence: TGTGCCAGCAGCCAAGCGCTCGAAGATACGCAGTATTTT. Translated: CASSQALEDTQYF.

The chain carries TRBV7-9 and TRBJ1-6; no clear D. The CDR3 is 15 amino acids. CDR1 is SEHNR and CDR2 is FQNEAQ in the germline V gene (reference sequence). The V gene lost 5 bases and the J gene lost 6 bases, with 14 bases spanning the gap. The CDR3 DNA reads as TGTGCCAGCAGCCCGTATACGGGGTCTAATTCACCCCTCCACTTT. Its protein is CASSPYTGSNSPLHF.

The chain combines TRBV28 with TRBJ2-1; TRBD1 agrees at 10 bases. The CDR3 length is 15 residues. V dropped 5 bases and J dropped 4; count of bases not matched to a gene: 5. CDR1 and CDR2 from the germline V gene are MDHEN and SYDVKM. The CDR3 here is CASSGSGQGYNEQFF. In nucleotides, the CDR3 is TGTGCCAGCAGTGGATCGGGACAGGGGTACAATGAGCAGTTCTTC.

This clone was counted between two and nine times. The chain couples TRBV6-6 to TRBJ1-1; 7 bases are shared with TRBD1. The CDR3 totals 16 residues. Germline loops: CDR1 MNHNY, CDR2 SVGAGI (reference sequence). Trimming took 5 bases from V and 0 from J; bases not matched to a gene: 9. CDR3 coding DNA: TGTGCCAGCAGTGGGGGGACAGCACCAATGAACACTGAAGCTTTCTTT. It is translated as CASSGGTAPMNTEAFF.

The chain has TRBV6-1 and TRBJ1-5; the D gene is possibly TRBD1 (5 bases). Germline V CDR1 and CDR2: MNHNS, SASEGT. The germline V and J ends were trimmed by 6 bases and 4 bases, with 13 bases remaining between them. The CDR3 spans 14 residues. DNA of the CDR3: TGTGCCAGCAGGGGGACTGGGGAGAATCAGCCCCAGCATTTT. Its protein is CASRGTGENQPQHF.

The V call is TRBV21-1, the J call TRBJ2-5; TRBD2 reflects the table's D call only, with no check against the DNA. TRBV21-1 is flagged as a pseudogene. This CDR3 has 16 amino acids. The CDR3: CASSATTSGRWETQYF. The CDR3 DNA sequence: TGTGCCAGCAGCGCCACGACTAGCGGGAGGTGGGAGACCCAGTACTTC.

The chain employs TRBV9 and TRBJ2-2; D gene uncertain. The CDR3 has 15 amino acids. The ends were cut back, 0 bases at V and 1 base at J, with 7 bases in the middle. Per the germline V gene, CDR1 is SGDLS and CDR2 is YYNGEE. The CDR3 DNA follows: TGTGCCAGCAGCGTAGGGCCGGGGAACACCGGGGAGCTGTTTTTT. Its protein is CASSVGPGNTGELFF. Combining the CDR3 with reference TRBV9 and TRBJ2-2 gives the whole variable domain DSGVTQTPKHLITATGQRVTLRCSPRSGDLSVYWYQQSLDQGLQFLIQYYNGEERAKGNILERFSAQQFPDLHSELNLSSLELGDSALYFCASSVGPGNTGELFFGEGSRLTVL.

V gene TRBV10-2 combines with J gene TRBJ1-2; a weak D match, TRBD1 (5 bases). CDR1 and CDR2 from the germline V gene are WSHSY and SAAADI. The CDR3 runs to 13 residues. V was clipped by 3 bases and J by 8 bases, with 13 bases between them. In nucleotides, the CDR3 is TGCGCCAGCAGTGACTCAGGGAATCAAGGCTACACCTTC. It encodes CASSDSGNQGYTF.

V gene TRBV5-6 combines with J gene TRBJ1-6, with D hard to call. The CDR3 consists of 12 residues. Germline V gene data show CDR1 as SGHDT and CDR2 as YYEEEE. V was trimmed by 0 bases and J by 7 bases, leaving 2 bases between them. The CDR3 region is CASSLANSPLHF. In nucleotides, the CDR3 is TGTGCCAGCAGCTTGGCGAATTCACCCCTCCACTTT.

The chain employs TRBV7-8 and TRBJ2-1, with D perhaps being TRBD1 or TRBD2 (5 bases each). Germline assignment: CDR1 SGHVS and CDR2 FQNEAQ. This CDR3 has 15 amino acids. The V end was cut by 0 bases, the J end by 12 bases, with 18 bases between. CDR3 coding DNA: TGTGCCAGCAGCTTAGCGCCTTGGGAGCAGGGAGTGCAGTTCTTC. This encodes CASSLAPWEQGVQFF.

The V call is TRBV23-1, the J call TRBJ2-2; possible D gene TRBD1, 5 bases. TRBV23-1 is annotated as an ORF whose role is uncertain. The CDR3 has 19 residues. Trimming took off 0 bases at V and 4 bases at J, with 21 bases between the two ends. This CDR3 reads CASSQSPSVRQYGTGELFF. In DNA form, the CDR3 reads TGCGCCAGCAGTCAATCGCCTTCTGTCCGACAGTATGGCACCGGGGAGCTGTTTTTT.

The gene calls are TRBV15 and TRBJ1-2, with D hard to call. Trimming stripped 5 bases from V and 3 bases from J, with 13 bases between. The CDR3 contains 14 residues. Looked up from germline, CDR1 is LNHNV and CDR2 is YYDKDF (reference sequence). The CDR3 coding sequence is TGTGCCACCAGCCCCACTACCTCCTACTATGGCTACACCTTC. Its translation: CATSPTTSYYGYTF.

The chain carries TRBV19 and TRBJ2-7, with D perhaps TRBD1 (6 bases). Germline CDR1 and CDR2: LNHDA and SQIVND (reference sequence). With 6 bases removed from V and 3 bases from J, the gap between germline ends came to 12 bases. The CDR3 is made up of 13 amino acids. CDR3 loop: CASSKGGSYEQYF. DNA of the CDR3: TGTGCCAGTAGCAAAGGGGGTAGCTACGAGCAGTACTTC.

There are a few counts of this clone. The V gene is TRBV5-3, the J gene TRBJ2-7, with 10 positions matching TRBD2. TRBV5-3 is labeled an ORF, and its function is uncertain. J was trimmed by 5 bases and V by 10 bases; bases with no gene match: 21. The CDR3 covers 17 residues. DNA of the CDR3: TGTGCCCCCCTGGTCCCTAGCGGGAGATTAGGGCGGAACGAGCAGTACTTC. This codes for CAPLVPSGRLGRNEQYF.

V gene TRBV9 combines with J gene TRBJ1-2, with D possibly being TRBD1 (5 bases). V dropped 4 bases and J dropped 6 bases, with 19 bases sitting between them. CDR1 is SGDLS, CDR2 YYNGEE, per germline. There are 15 residues in the CDR3. CDR3 residues: CASSFLPDGTDGYTF. CDR3 DNA sequence: TGTGCCAGCAGCTTTCTACCGGACGGGACCGATGGCTACACCTTC.

Sample share makes this clone medium-sized (0.01 to 0.1%). J is TRBJ1-2 and V is TRBV14; D is unclear. CDR3 length: 15 amino acids. Trimming took off 0 bases at V and 1 base at J, with 9 bases between the two ends. Germline values: CDR1 SGHDN, CDR2 FVKESK. The CDR3 region is CASSQEVHSNYGYTF. The CDR3 nucleotides are TGTGCCAGCAGCCAAGAAGTACACAGTAACTATGGCTACACCTTC.

V is TRBV6-1 and J is TRBJ2-5; D may match TRBD1 or TRBD2 (5 bases each). Germline loops: CDR1 MNHNS, CDR2 SASEGT. This CDR3 region has 16 residues. V was pared by 1 base and J by 2 bases, with 14 bases between. The CDR3 DNA sequence: TGTGCCAGCAGTGAAGAAGCGGCAGGGCGACAAGAGACCCAGTACTTC. Translating gives CASSEEAAGRQETQYF.